The 11 T cell receptor gamma chains given below trace back to one sample, sequenced in a study of Vδ1+ human thymocytes. Antigens for these TCRs are unknown. Points from the study as a whole: Thymic TRG and TRD repertoires appeared highly polyclonal.

Sequences come from RNA converted to cDNA by reverse transcription. Pooled V-gene forward primers with one constant-region reverse primer generated the CDR3 amplicons by multiplex PCR. TCRdb reprocessed the multiplex PCR reads through CATT. The sample shows 25,000 to 35,000 gamma-chain clones, around 20% of them seen only once. The specimen was Vdelta1+ gamma-delta thymocytes from the thymus. The sample's subset: FACS-sorted CD3+ TCRalphabeta- TCRVdelta1+ TCRVdelta2- thymocytes. These receptors were obtained from a boy younger than two who had congenital heart surgery.

This sequence joins TRGV9 and TRGJ1 or TRGJ2. The CDR3 totals 13 residues. V lost 1 base, J lost 7 bases, and 7 bases stayed unmatched. Germline CDR1 reads GITISATS; CDR2 reads ISYDGTV (reference sequence). For the CDR3, the DNA is TGTGCCTTGTGGGAGGTAATGAGCTATAAGAAACTCTTT. The encoded protein is CALWEVMSYKKLF.

As regards this clone: Other nucleotide sequences from this sample produce the same CDR3. V gene TRGV9 combines with J gene TRGJ1 or TRGJ2. CDR1 and CDR2 (germline): GITISATS, ISYDGTV (reference sequence). The CDR3 has 13 residues. With V trimmed by 2 bases and J by 3 bases, 4 bases remained unmatched. The CDR3 spells CALWEGLYYKKLF. DNA of the CDR3: TGTGCCTTGTGGGAGGGTCTTTATTATAAGAAACTCTTT.

To note about this clone: The sample contains more than one DNA sequence encoding this CDR3. The gene calls are TRGV2 and TRGJ1 or TRGJ2. Trimming removed 0 bases from V and 10 bases from J; junction bases left unmatched: 6. Germline V gene lookup returns CDR1 EGSNGY and CDR2 YDSYNSKV. The CDR3 runs 12 residues. CDR3 in amino acids: CATWDGLGKKLF. Here the CDR3 DNA reads TGTGCCACCTGGGACGGGCTAGGGAAGAAACTCTTT.

This sequence joins TRGV2 and TRGJ1 or TRGJ2. This CDR3 is 13 amino acids long. Germline loops: CDR1 EGSNGY, CDR2 YDSYNSKV. The V and J ends lost 5 bases and 2 bases, in that order; junction bases with no gene match: 6. This chain's CDR3 is CATWGPHYYKKLF. As DNA, the CDR3 is TGTGCCACCTGGGGCCCTCATTATTATAAGAAACTCTTT.

This clone was detected a few times. The gene calls are TRGV9 and TRGJ1 or TRGJ2. With V trimmed by 4 bases and J by 6 bases, 3 bases remained unmatched. The CDR3 sequence is 11 residues long. The germline gives CDR1 GITISATS, CDR2 ISYDGTV (reference sequence). The DNA of the CDR3 is TGTGCCTTGTGGGATCCTTATAAGAAACTCTTT. This gives the protein CALWDPYKKLF.

The J gene is TRGJ1 or TRGJ2, the V gene TRGV3. Per the germline V gene, CDR1 is VTNTFY and CDR2 is YDVSTARD (reference sequence). With V trimmed by 2 bases and J by 3 bases, 4 bases remained unmatched. This CDR3 contains 13 residues. The CDR3 spells CATWDTLYYKKLF. The CDR3 bases are TGTGCCACCTGGGACACACTTTATTATAAGAAACTCTTT.

The chain couples TRGV4 to TRGJ1 or TRGJ2. Germline values: CDR1 EGSTGY, CDR2 YDSYTSSV. The CDR3 covers 14 residues. V was clipped by 0 bases and J by 5 bases; unmatched bases: 7. CDR3 in amino acids: CATWDGLVDYKKLF. Written as DNA, the CDR3 is TGTGCCACCTGGGATGGGTTGGTAGATTATAAGAAACTCTTT.

As concerns this clone: Given a much more abundant clone one base away, this may be a read error. Other DNA sequences in the same sample also yield this CDR3. V gene TRGV2 combines with J gene TRGJ1 or TRGJ2. V was pared by 0 bases and J by 5 bases, with 4 bases of the junction left unmatched. CDR1 EGSNGY and CDR2 YDSYNSKV come from the germline V gene. The CDR3 length is 13 residues. Written as DNA, the CDR3 is TGTGCCACCTGGGACGGGCTCAATTATAAGAAACTCTTT. It specifies CATWDGLNYKKLF.

This clone was picked up a small number of times. The chain combines TRGV4 with TRGJ1 or TRGJ2. The CDR3 sequence is 15 residues long. Germline V CDR1 and CDR2: EGSTGY, YDSYTSSV. Trimming removed 1 base from V and 3 bases from J; junction bases left unmatched: 9. CDR3 amino acids: CATWDGGGLYYKKLF. Here the CDR3 DNA reads TGTGCCACCTGGGATGGCGGTGGGCTTTATTATAAGAAACTCTTT.

With regard to this clone: The sample has other DNA sequences that encode this CDR3 too. The chain is built from TRGV5 and TRGJ1 or TRGJ2. Germline V gene data show CDR1 as VINAFY and CDR2 as YDVSNSKD. The CDR3 is 14 residues long. V trimming: 0 bases; J trimming: 1 base; junction bases outside the gene matches: 3. The chain's CDR3 is CATWDRANYYKKLF. CDR3 nucleotide sequence: TGTGCCACCTGGGACAGGGCTAATTATTATAAGAAACTCTTT.

This clone has just a few counts. This chain links TRGV9 with TRGJP1. Trimming took 3 bases from V and 0 from J; bases not matched to a gene: 7. Germline V gene lookup returns CDR1 GITISATS and CDR2 ISYDGTV (reference sequence). The CDR3 covers 16 residues. CDR3 amino acids: CALWEYLYTTGWFKIF. The DNA for the CDR3 is TGTGCCTTGTGGGAGTATCTATATACCACTGGTTGGTTCAAGATATTT.